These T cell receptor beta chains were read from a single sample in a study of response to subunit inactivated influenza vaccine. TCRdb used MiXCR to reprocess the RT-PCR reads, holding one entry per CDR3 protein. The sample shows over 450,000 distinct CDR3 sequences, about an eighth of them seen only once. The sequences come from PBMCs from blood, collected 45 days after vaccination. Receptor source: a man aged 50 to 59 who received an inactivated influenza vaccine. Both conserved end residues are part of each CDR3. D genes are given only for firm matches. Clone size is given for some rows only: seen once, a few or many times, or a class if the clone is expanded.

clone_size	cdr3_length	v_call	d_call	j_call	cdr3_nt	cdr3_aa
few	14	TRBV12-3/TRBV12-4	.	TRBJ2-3	TGTGCCAGCAGTTCGGTAGGGGTTGGAGATACGCAGTATTTT	CASSSVGVGDTQYF
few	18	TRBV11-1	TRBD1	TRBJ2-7	TGTGCCAGCAGCTTAGGAAGTCCCCGGGACAGGGGGCTGGGTGAGCAGTACTTC	CASSLGSPRDRGLGEQYF
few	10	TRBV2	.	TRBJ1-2	TGTGCCGCGCAGCAGGACGGCTACACCTTC	CAAQQDGYTF
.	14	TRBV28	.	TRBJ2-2	TGTGCCAGCACCACCGACGTGGCCGCCGGGGAGCTGTTTTTT	CASTTDVAAGELFF
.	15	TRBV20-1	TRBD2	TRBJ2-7	TGCAGTCCAAAACCGGCTAGCGGGAGGGATTACGAGCAGTACTTC	CSPKPASGRDYEQYF
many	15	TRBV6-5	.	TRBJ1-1	TGTGCCAGCAGTTACACCGGGGGGATGAACACTGAAGCTTTCTTT	CASSYTGGMNTEAFF
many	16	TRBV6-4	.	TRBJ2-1	TGTGCCAGCAGTGCTACAGGGTATTCGTCCTACAATGAGCAGTTCTTC	CASSATGYSSYNEQFF
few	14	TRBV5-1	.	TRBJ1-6	TGCGCCAGCAGAGAATCCGCCTATAATTCACCCCTCCACTTT	CASRESAYNSPLHF
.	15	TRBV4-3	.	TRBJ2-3	TGCGCCAGCAGCCAAGTTGGCCAGCCCTCAGATACGCAGTATTTT	CASSQVGQPSDTQYF
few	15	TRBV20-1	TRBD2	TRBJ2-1	TGCAGTGCTAGGGAGGGGCGGGGGGTTTACAATGAGCAGTTCTTC	CSAREGRGVYNEQFF
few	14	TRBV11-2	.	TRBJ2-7	TGTGCCAGCAGCTTAGAAGCTTCGAACTACGAGCAGTACTTC	CASSLEASNYEQYF
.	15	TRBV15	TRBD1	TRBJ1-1	TGTGCCACCAGCAGCGGGGACAGGGCCGGATCTGAAGCTTTCTTT	CATSSGDRAGSEAFF
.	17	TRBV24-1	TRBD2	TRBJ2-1	TGTGCCACCAGTGGGTCTAGCGGGAGCCTTTCCTACAATGAGCAGTTCTTC	CATSGSSGSLSYNEQFF
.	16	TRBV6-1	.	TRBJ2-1	TGTGCCAGCAGACGAGACAGGGCGGGAGACTACAATGAGCAGTTCTTC	CASRRDRAGDYNEQFF
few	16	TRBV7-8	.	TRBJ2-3	TGTGCCAGCAGCCGAACGGACTTTGGGCCCACAGATACGCAGTATTTT	CASSRTDFGPTDTQYF
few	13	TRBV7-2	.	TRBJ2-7	TGTGCCAGCAGCTTATCTCGGACCTACGAGCAGTACTTC	CASSLSRTYEQYF
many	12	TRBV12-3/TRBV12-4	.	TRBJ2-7	TGTGCCAGCAGCCCTCCTAGCTACGAGCAGTACTTC	CASSPPSYEQYF
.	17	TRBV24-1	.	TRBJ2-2	TGTGCCACCAGTGCCGTGGGGGCAGGGAGAAACACCGGGGAGCTGTTTTTT	CATSAVGAGRNTGELFF
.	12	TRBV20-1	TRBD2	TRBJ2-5	TGCAGTGCTATACTAGCGGAAGAGACCCAGTACTTC	CSAILAEETQYF
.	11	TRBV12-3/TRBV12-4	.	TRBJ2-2	TGTGCCAGCAGTTTGTGGGGGGAGCTGTTTTTT	CASSLWGELFF
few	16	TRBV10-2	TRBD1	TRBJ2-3	TGCGCCAGCAGGCCCGGGACAGGGGGAACACGAGATACGCAGTATTTT	CASRPGTGGTRDTQYF
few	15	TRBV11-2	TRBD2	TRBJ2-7	TGTGCCAGCAGCTTAGGGGGGGGGATACTCTACGAGCAGTACTTC	CASSLGGGILYEQYF
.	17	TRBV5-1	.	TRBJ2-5	TGCGCCAGCAGCCTACAGGGAACGGGTTGGAGGCAAGAGACCCAGTACTTC	CASSLQGTGWRQETQYF
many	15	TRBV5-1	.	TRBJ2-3	TGCGCCAGCAGCTTGGCCAGCGACCGCACAGATACGCAGTATTTT	CASSLASDRTDTQYF
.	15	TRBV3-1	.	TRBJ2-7	TGTGCCAGCAGCCAAGGGGTAGGTAGCTCCTACGAGCAGTACTTC	CASSQGVGSSYEQYF
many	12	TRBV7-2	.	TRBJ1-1	TGTGCCAGCAGCTTAAACGTAGAAGGAGCTTTCTTT	CASSLNVEGAFF
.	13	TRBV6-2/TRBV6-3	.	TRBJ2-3	TGTGCCAGCAACTCGCCAAGCACAGATACGCAGTATTTT	CASNSPSTDTQYF
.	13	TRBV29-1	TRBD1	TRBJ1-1	TGCAGCGTTGAAACAGGGGGGACCACTGAAGCTTTCTTT	CSVETGGTTEAFF
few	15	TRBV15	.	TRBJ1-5	TGTGCCACCAGCAGAGAGGGGAAGTCCCTCGGGCCCCAGCATTTT	CATSREGKSLGPQHF
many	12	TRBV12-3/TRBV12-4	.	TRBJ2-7	TGTGCCAGCACCCAGGGGCCCGGGGACTTGGTTTTC	CASTQGPGDLVF
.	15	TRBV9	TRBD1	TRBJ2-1	TGTGCCAGCAGCACCTCCGGGACAGGGGGCAATGAGCAGTTCTTC	CASSTSGTGGNEQFF
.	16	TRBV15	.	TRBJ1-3	TGTGCCACCAGCAGAGATTTCCAGGGGACTGGAAACACCATATATTTT	CATSRDFQGTGNTIYF
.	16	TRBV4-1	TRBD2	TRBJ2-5	TGCGCCAGCAGCCAAGAGGGGGGGGGAGGGATGGAGACCCAGTACTTC	CASSQEGGGGMETQYF
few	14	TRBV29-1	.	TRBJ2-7	TGCAGCGTTGAAGCCCCAGGAATCCCCTACGAGCAGTACTTC	CSVEAPGIPYEQYF
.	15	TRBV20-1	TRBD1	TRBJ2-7	TGCAGTGCAACCGAGGGGACAGGGGTTTTTAGCGAGCAGTACTTC	CSATEGTGVFSEQYF
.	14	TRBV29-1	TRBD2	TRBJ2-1	TGCAGCGTGAAAGGACTAGCGGGCTACAATGAGCAGTTCTTC	CSVKGLAGYNEQFF
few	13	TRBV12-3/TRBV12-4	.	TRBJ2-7	TGTGCCAGCAGTTCCATTGGGTCCTACGAGCAGTACTTC	CASSSIGSYEQYF
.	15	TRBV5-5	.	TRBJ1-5	TGTGCCAGCAGCTTGGCGTCGGATTTGCCGGGGCCCCAGCATTTT	CASSLASDLPGPQHF
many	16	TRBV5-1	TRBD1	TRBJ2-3	TGCGCCAGCAGTCCCGGACAGGCCACCGGCACAGATACGCAGTATTTT	CASSPGQATGTDTQYF
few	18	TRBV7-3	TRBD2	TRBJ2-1	TGTGCCAGCAGCTCCCCTTCCTTACTAGCGGGAGGGCCCAATGAGCAGTTCTTC	CASSSPSLLAGGPNEQFF
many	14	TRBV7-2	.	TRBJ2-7	TGTGCCAGCAGCTTTCGGGGGGCCTCTTACGAGCAGTACTTC	CASSFRGASYEQYF
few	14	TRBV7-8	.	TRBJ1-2	TGTGCCAGCAGCCCAGGACAGAGTAACTATGGCTACACCTTC	CASSPGQSNYGYTF
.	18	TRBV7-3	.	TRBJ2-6	TGTGCCAGCAGCCCTATGGCCGTGAAGAGCTCTGGGGCCAACGTCCTGACTTTC	CASSPMAVKSSGANVLTF
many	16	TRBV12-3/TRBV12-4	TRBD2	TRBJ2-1	TGTGCCAGCAGTTTTCCAGCGGGGTTCTCCTACAATGAGCAGTTCTTC	CASSFPAGFSYNEQFF
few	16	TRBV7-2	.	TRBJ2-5	TGTGCCAGCAGCTTCGTTGGGGGTAACGCCGAAGAGACCCAGTACTTC	CASSFVGGNAEETQYF
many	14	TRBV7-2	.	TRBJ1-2	TGTGCCAGCAGCTTATACAGGGATTACTATGGCTACACCTTC	CASSLYRDYYGYTF
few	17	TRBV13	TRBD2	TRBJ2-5	TGTGCCAGCAGCTCGGTAACGGCGGGAGGGGAGAAAGAGACCCAGTACTTC	CASSSVTAGGEKETQYF